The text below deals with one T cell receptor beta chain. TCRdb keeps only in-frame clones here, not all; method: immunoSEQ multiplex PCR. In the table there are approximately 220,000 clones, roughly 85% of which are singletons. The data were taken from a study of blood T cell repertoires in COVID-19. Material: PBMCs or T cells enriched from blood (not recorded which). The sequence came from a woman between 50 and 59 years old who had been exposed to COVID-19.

Here the CDR3 reads CASSLAGSYEQYF. The CDR3 coding sequence is TGTGCCAGCAGCTTAGCCGGCTCCTACGAGCAGTACTTC. The genes are TRBV7-4 and TRBJ2-7, with D unclear. CDR3 size: 13 residues. The V gene's germline CDR1 is SGHVT and CDR2 SQSDAQ. V was pared by 0 bases and J by 0 bases, with 3 bases between.